Listed below are T cell receptor beta chains from one sample, sequenced in a study of T-cell reconstitution after alpha-beta-depleted transplantation in children. MiXCR, run by TCRdb on the PCR reads, gives a single entry per CDR3 protein. The repertoire includes hundreds of thousands of distinct CDR3 sequences, 32% of them detected once, and approximately 2.3% sits in the top ten. The starting material was PBMCs from the stem cell graft donor, obtained from the stem cell graft. All receptors come from a human donor who donated a stem cell graft to a child with aplastic anemia. Both conserved end residues are part of each CDR3. The D gene is left open where the match is weak. Size values are once, few and many counts, or a class for expanded clones, and some rows have none.

d_gene	j_gene	abundance	v_gene	CDR3aa	CDR3nt
.	TRBJ2-1	few	TRBV7-2	CASSLRPGGRGNEQFF	TGTGCCAGCAGCTTACGGCCCGGGGGCCGGGGCAATGAGCAGTTCTTC
.	TRBJ2-7	.	TRBV28	CASSLWGVNYEQYF	TGTGCCAGCAGTTTATGGGGGGTGAACTACGAGCAGTACTTC
.	TRBJ1-1	few	TRBV9	CASSFRTDVNTEAFF	TGTGCCAGCAGCTTCCGGACGGACGTGAACACTGAAGCTTTCTTT
.	TRBJ1-5	once	TRBV4-1	CASSQVRDRGNQPQHF	TGCGCCAGCAGCCAAGTTCGGGACCGCGGAAATCAGCCCCAGCATTTT
.	TRBJ1-1	few	TRBV19	CASSIPLSNTEAFF	TGTGCCAGTAGTATCCCATTATCGAACACTGAAGCTTTCTTT
TRBD1	TRBJ2-3	few	TRBV5-1	CASSRGTVSTDTQYF	TGCGCCAGCAGCAGGGGGACAGTAAGCACAGATACGCAGTATTTT
.	TRBJ2-1	few	TRBV10-3	CAISESRDGSSYNEQFF	TGTGCCATCAGTGAGTCCCGAGACGGCAGCTCCTACAATGAGCAGTTCTTC
.	TRBJ2-3	many	TRBV20-1	CSAHPQRSTDTQYF	TGCAGTGCCCACCCCCAGCGGAGCACAGATACGCAGTATTTT
.	TRBJ2-3	.	TRBV20-1	CSAGDFSRNTQYF	TGCAGTGCGGGAGACTTCTCCAGAAATACGCAGTATTTT
TRBD2	TRBJ2-1	.	TRBV27	CASRTTSGRYLDEQFF	TGTGCCAGCAGGACTACTAGCGGGAGATACTTAGATGAGCAGTTCTTC
.	TRBJ1-1	few	TRBV18	CASSPSSRTNTEAFF	TGTGCCAGCTCACCATCTTCACGGACGAACACTGAAGCTTTCTTT
TRBD2	TRBJ2-2	.	TRBV20-1	CSASEQPGLAGTGELFF	TGCAGTGCTAGCGAACAACCGGGACTAGCGGGCACCGGGGAGCTGTTTTTT
.	TRBJ1-6	.	TRBV5-1	CASSLEGRRDSPLHF	TGCGCCAGCAGCTTGGAAGGCAGGAGAGACTCACCCCTCCACTTT
TRBD1	TRBJ1-1	few	TRBV12-3/TRBV12-4	CASDGQGKTEAFF	TGTGCCAGCGACGGACAGGGGAAGACTGAAGCTTTCTTT
.	TRBJ2-5	.	TRBV4-3	CASSRGPLSGETQYF	TGCGCCAGCAGCCGAGGACCCCTTTCAGGGGAGACCCAGTACTTC
.	TRBJ2-5	.	TRBV20-1	CSARVGERQETQYF	TGCAGTGCTAGAGTGGGGGAACGGCAAGAGACCCAGTACTTC
TRBD1	TRBJ2-6	.	TRBV5-1	CASSIGTALSSGANVLTF	TGCGCCAGCAGCATCGGGACAGCATTGAGCTCTGGGGCCAACGTCCTGACTTTC
TRBD1	TRBJ1-1	.	TRBV9	CASSSSVTGSEPEAFF	TGTGCCAGCAGCTCCTCCGTGACAGGGTCCGAACCTGAAGCTTTCTTT
.	TRBJ1-2	.	TRBV6-1	CASRVVAVTGLYGYTF	TGTGCCAGCAGAGTTGTTGCGGTGACAGGACTCTATGGCTACACCTTC
.	TRBJ2-1	.	TRBV9	CASSREAGVGYNEQFF	TGTGCCAGCAGCCGAGAGGCAGGGGTTGGCTACAATGAGCAGTTCTTC
TRBD1	TRBJ2-5	.	TRBV6-1	CASSPTGTGRETQYF	TGTGCCAGCAGTCCTACCGGGACAGGGCGTGAGACCCAGTACTTC
.	TRBJ2-7	few	TRBV27	CASSLSLGELAHEQYF	TGTGCCAGCAGTTTATCGCTAGGAGAACTGGCCCACGAGCAGTACTTC
TRBD1	TRBJ1-3	.	TRBV11-2	CATRNGQGRSGNTIYF	TGTGCCACAAGAAACGGACAGGGACGCTCTGGAAACACCATATATTTT
TRBD1	TRBJ2-3	.	TRBV7-2	CASNRGTDTQYF	TGTGCCAGCAACAGGGGAACAGATACGCAGTATTTT
.	TRBJ1-2	.	TRBV12-3/TRBV12-4	CASSPDGYGYTF	TGTGCCAGCAGTCCCGACGGCTATGGCTACACCTTC
TRBD2	TRBJ2-1	.	TRBV12-3/TRBV12-4	CASSLLGLANNEQFF	TGTGCCAGCAGTTTACTGGGACTAGCGAACAATGAGCAGTTCTTC
TRBD1	TRBJ1-2	.	TRBV6-2/TRBV6-3	CASTKGQGNYGYTF	TGTGCCAGCACCAAAGGACAGGGGAACTATGGCTACACCTTC
TRBD2	TRBJ2-1	.	TRBV28	CASSSPPSGRDEQFF	TGTGCCAGCAGCTCCCCCCCTAGCGGGAGGGATGAGCAGTTCTTC
.	TRBJ2-3	few	TRBV27	CASSFQDRDTQYF	TGTGCCAGCAGTTTCCAGGATCGGGATACGCAGTATTTT